This T cell receptor (beta chain) was sequenced for a study of control samples from healthy donors and cancer patients. The repertoire was sequenced with immunoSEQ multiplex PCR; TCRdb's copy has only in-frame clones and lacks some. The sample gives tens of thousands of clones, 88% of which show up once; 13% to 15% is in the top ten. Germline CDR1 and CDR2: LGHDT and YNNKEL (reference sequence). V dropped 3 bases and J dropped 4 bases, with 16 bases sitting between them. This CDR3 is built from 16 residues. The TCR comes from a woman in her sixties or seventies in good health. The V and J genes are TRBV3-1 (or the pseudogene TRBV3-2) and TRBJ1-3; no definite D call. Input material: blood. The CDR3: CASSQFLGGSGNTIYF. In nucleotides, the CDR3 is TGTGCCAGCAGCCAGTTTTTGGGAGGTTCAGGAAACACCATATATTTT.